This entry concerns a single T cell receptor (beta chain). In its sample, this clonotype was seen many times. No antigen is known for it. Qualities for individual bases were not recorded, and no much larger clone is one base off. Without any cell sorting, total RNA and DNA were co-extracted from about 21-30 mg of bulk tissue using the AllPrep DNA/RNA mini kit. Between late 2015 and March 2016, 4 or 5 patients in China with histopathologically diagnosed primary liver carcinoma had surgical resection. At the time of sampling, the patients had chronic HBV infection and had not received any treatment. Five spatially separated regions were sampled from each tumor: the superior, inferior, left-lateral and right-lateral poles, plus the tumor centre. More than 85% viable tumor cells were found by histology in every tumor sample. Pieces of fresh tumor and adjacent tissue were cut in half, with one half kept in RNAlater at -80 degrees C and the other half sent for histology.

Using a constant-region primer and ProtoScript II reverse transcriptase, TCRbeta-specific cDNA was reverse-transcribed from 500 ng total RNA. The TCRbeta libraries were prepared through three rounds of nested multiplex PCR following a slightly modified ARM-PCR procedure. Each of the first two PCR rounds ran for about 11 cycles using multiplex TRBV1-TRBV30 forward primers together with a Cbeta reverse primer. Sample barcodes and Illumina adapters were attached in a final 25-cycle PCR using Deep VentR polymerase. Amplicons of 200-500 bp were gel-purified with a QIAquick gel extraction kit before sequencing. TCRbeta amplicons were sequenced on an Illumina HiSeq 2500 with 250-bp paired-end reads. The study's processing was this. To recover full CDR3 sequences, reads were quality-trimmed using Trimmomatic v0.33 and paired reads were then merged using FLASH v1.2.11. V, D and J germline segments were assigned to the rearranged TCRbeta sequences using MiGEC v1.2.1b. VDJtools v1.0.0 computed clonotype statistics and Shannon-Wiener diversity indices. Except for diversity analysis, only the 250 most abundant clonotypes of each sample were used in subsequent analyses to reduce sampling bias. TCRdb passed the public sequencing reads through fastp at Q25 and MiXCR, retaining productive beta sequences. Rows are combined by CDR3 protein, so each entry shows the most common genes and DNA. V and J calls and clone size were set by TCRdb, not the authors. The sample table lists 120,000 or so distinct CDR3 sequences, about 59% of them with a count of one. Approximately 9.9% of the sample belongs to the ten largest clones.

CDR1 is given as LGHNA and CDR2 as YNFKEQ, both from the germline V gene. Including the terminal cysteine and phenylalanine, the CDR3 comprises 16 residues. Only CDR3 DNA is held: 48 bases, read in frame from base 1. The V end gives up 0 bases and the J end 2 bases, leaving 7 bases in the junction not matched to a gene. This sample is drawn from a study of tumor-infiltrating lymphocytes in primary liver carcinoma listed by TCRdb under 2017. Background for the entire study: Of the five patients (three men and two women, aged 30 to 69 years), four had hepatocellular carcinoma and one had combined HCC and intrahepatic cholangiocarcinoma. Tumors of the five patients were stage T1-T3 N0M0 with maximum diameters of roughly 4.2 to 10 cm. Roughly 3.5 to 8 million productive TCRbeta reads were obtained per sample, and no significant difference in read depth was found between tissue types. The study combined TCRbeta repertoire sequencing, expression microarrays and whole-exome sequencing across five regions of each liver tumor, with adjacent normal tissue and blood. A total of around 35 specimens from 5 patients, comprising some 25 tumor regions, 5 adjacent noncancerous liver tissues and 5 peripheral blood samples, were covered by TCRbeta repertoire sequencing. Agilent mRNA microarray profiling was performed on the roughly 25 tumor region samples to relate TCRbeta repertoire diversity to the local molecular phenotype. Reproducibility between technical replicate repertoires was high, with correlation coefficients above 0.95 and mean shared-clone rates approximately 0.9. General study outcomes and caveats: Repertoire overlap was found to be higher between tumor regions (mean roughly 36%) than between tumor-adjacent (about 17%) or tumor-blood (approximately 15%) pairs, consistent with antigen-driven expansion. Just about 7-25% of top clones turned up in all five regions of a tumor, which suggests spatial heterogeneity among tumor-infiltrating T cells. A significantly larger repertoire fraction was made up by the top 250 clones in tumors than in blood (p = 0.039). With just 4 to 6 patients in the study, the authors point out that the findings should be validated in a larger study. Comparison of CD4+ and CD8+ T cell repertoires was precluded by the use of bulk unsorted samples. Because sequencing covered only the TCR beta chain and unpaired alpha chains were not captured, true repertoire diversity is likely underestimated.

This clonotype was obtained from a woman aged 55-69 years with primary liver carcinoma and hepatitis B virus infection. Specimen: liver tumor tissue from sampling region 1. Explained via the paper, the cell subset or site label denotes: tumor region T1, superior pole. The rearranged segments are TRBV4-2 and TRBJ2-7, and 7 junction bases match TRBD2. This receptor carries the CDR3 CASSQDLTGGPYEQYF. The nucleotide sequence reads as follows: TGTGCCAGCAGCCAAGATCTAACGGGAGGCCCCTACGAGCAGTACTTC.